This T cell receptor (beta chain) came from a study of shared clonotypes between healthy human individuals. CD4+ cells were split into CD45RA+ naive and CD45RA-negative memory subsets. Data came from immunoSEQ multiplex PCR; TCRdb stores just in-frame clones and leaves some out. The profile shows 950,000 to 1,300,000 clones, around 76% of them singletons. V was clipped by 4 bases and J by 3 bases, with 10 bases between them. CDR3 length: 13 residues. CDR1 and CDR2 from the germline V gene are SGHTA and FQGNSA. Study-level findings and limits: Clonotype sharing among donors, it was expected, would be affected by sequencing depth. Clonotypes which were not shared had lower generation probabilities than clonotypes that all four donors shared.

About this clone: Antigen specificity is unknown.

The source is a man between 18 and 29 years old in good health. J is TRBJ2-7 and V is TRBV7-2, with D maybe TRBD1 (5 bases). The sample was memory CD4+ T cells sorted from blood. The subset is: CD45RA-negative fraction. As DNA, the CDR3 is TGTGCCAGCAGCTCCAGGGTCAGCTACGAGCAGTACTTC. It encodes CASSSRVSYEQYF.